Below are 10 T cell receptor beta chains sequenced from a single sample in a study of neurological immune-mediated disorders. TCRdb independently ran MiXCR on the 5' RACE reads; one entry per CDR3 protein. The table records roughly 90,000 distinct CDR3 sequences, around 3.5% of them present only once. The material sequenced was PBMCs. The receptors shown here come from a woman aged 45-60 years with multiple sclerosis.

This clonotype was counted many times. The V call is TRBV4-1, the J call TRBJ2-6, with D tentatively TRBD1 (6 bases). Looked up from germline, CDR1 is MGHRA and CDR2 is YSYEKL. V lost 1 base, J lost 2 bases, and 6 bases lay in between. The CDR3 is 15 amino acids. The CDR3 region is CASSQAGAGANVLTF. The CDR3 bases are TGCGCCAGCAGCCAAGCAGGGGCTGGGGCCAACGTCCTGACTTTC.

At least ten counts were recorded for this clonotype. The V and J genes are TRBV7-9 and TRBJ1-2; no clear D. This CDR3 spans 12 amino acids. The germline V and J ends were trimmed by 4 bases and 8 bases, with 11 bases remaining between them. The germline gives CDR1 SEHNR, CDR2 FQNEAQ (reference sequence). The DNA of the CDR3 is TGTGCCAGCAGCTCCCAGGATATGGGCTACACCTTC. This gives the protein CASSSQDMGYTF.

Many counts were recorded for this clonotype. V gene TRBV20-1 combines with J gene TRBJ2-4; 12 bases align to TRBD2. V shed 3 bases, J shed 6 bases, and the junction held 12 bases outside the gene matches. Germline CDR1 DFQATT, CDR2 SNEGSKA (reference sequence). This CDR3 is built from 17 residues. CDR3 DNA: TGCAGTGCTAGTCTAGCGGGGGGGCCTTTTTTGCGAAACATTCAGTACTTC. This encodes CSASLAGGPFLRNIQYF.

This clonotype has ten or more counts. The V gene is TRBV27, the J gene TRBJ2-5; TRBD2 is a possible D gene (6 bases). This CDR3 region has 15 residues. V was pared by 7 bases and J by 5 bases, with 20 bases between. Germline V CDR1 and CDR2: MNHEY, SMNVEV (reference sequence). The chain's CDR3 is CASTPRRGIGETQYF. The CDR3 nucleotides are TGTGCCAGCACTCCCAGGCGGGGTATAGGGGAGACCCAGTACTTC.

This clonotype appeared many times. CDR3 sequence reads: CASSPGQGSSPLHF. In DNA, the CDR3 is TGTGCCAGCAGTCCGGGACAGGGAAGTTCACCCCTCCACTTT. The V gene is TRBV12-3 or TRBV12-4, the J gene TRBJ1-6; 9 bases match TRBD1. The CDR3 is made up of 14 amino acids. V shed 5 bases, J shed 9 bases, and the junction held 5 bases outside the gene matches.

This clonotype was detected ten times or more. The rearrangement joins TRBV29-1 to TRBJ2-7; weak D call: TRBD2 (5 bases). The germline gives CDR1 SQVTM, CDR2 ANQGSEA. The CDR3 has 13 amino acids. Trimming cost V 5 bases and J 0 bases, with 11 bases left between them. In DNA form, the CDR3 reads TGCAGCGTTCGTCCGGGGAGCTCCTACGAGCAGTACTTC. Protein product: CSVRPGSSYEQYF.

This clonotype was seen ten or more times. The CDR3 is CASSFDRVYNYGYTF. The CDR3 region has the DNA TGTGCCAGCAGCTTCGACAGGGTTTACAACTATGGCTACACCTTC. J is TRBJ1-2 and V is TRBV5-6; TRBD1 matches at 7 bases. The CDR3 spans 15 residues. The germline gives CDR1 SGHDT, CDR2 YYEEEE. The ends lost 2 bases at V and 2 bases at J; junction bases unmatched: 6.

The gene calls are TRBV5-1 and TRBJ2-5; TRBD2 matches at 11 bases. Germline V lookup: CDR1 SGHRS, CDR2 YFSETQ. With 0 bases clipped from V and 5 bases from J, the junction kept 3 bases outside the gene matches. The CDR3 contains 15 residues. The CDR3 DNA reads TGCGCCAGCAGCTTGGGTACTAGCGGGGGTGAGACCCAGTACTTC. As protein: CASSLGTSGGETQYF.

In its sample, this clonotype was seen many times. This chain uses TRBV15 with TRBJ2-3; D may be TRBD1 (7 bases). V was pared by 8 bases and J by 3 bases, with 21 bases between. Germline V lookup: CDR1 LNHNV, CDR2 YYDKDF (reference sequence). The CDR3 is 16 residues long. The CDR3 sequence is CATLQQNRGGTDTQYF. The CDR3 region has the DNA TGTGCCACCCTACAACAAAACAGGGGAGGAACAGATACGCAGTATTTT.

This clonotype has a count of ten or more. The chain carries TRBV5-1 and TRBJ2-1; 7 nucleotides agree with TRBD1. Germline CDR1 and CDR2: SGHRS and YFSETQ. Unmatched junction bases numbered 10, after V lost 4 bases and J lost 9 bases. The CDR3 has 14 residues. In DNA form, the CDR3 reads TGCGCCAGCAGCGAGGGACAGCAGTCAACTGAGCAGTTCTTC. It specifies CASSEGQQSTEQFF.